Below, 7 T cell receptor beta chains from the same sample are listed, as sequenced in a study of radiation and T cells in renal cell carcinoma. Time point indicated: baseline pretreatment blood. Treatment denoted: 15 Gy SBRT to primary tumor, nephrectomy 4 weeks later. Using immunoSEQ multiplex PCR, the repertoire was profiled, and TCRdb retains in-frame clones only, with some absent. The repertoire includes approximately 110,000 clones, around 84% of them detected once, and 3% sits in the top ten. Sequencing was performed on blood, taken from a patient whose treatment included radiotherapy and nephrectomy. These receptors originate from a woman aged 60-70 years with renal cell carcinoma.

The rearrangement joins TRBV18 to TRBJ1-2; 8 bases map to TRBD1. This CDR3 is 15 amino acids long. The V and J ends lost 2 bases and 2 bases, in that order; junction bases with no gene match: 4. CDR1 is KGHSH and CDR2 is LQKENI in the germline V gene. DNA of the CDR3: TGTGCCAGCTCACCAAGACAGGGGAGCAACTATGGCTACACCTTC. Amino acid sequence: CASSPRQGSNYGYTF.

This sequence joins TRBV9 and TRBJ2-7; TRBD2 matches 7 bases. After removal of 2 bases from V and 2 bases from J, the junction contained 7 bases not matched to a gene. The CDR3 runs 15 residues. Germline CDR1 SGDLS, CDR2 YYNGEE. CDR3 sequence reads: CASSVRVAGPYEQYF. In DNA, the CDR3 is TGTGCCAGCAGCGTTAGGGTAGCGGGCCCCTACGAGCAGTACTTC.

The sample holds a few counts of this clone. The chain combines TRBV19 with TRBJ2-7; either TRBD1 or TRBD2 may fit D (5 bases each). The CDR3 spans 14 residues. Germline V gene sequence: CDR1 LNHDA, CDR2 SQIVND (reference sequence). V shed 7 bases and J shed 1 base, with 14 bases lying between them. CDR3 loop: CASKARDGSYEQYF. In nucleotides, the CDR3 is TGTGCCAGTAAAGCCAGGGACGGATCCTACGAGCAGTACTTC.

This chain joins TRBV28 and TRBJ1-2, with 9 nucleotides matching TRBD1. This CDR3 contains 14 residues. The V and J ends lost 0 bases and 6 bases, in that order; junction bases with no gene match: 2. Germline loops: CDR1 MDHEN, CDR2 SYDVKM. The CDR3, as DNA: TGTGCCAGCAGTTTATGGGACAGGGGTAATGGCTACACCTTC. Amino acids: CASSLWDRGNGYTF.

The CDR3 DNA follows: TGTGCCAGCCGTGCGGGAGCTGGAAACACCATATATTTT. Translation: CASRAGAGNTIYF. The chain couples TRBV28 to TRBJ1-3; D is uncertain. The CDR3 length is 13 residues. V lost 8 bases to trimming and J lost 2 bases, with 10 bases between them. The V gene's germline CDR1 is MDHEN and CDR2 SYDVKM. Full variable domain (remainder filled in from reference TRBV28 and TRBJ1-3): DVKVTQSSRYLVKRTGEKVFLECVQDMDHENMFWYRQDPGLGLRLIYFSYDVKMKEKGDIPEGYSVSREKKERFSLILESASTNQTSMYLCASRAGAGNTIYFGEGSWLTVV.

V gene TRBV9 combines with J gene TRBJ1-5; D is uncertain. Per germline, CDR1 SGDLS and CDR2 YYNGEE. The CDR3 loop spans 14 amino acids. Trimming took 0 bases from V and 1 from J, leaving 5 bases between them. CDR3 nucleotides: TGTGCCAGCAGCGTAGAACCGAGCAATCAGCCCCAGCATTTT. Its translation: CASSVEPSNQPQHF.

The CDR3 loop reads CASSLSLNEKLFF. CDR3 coding DNA: TGTGCCAGTAGTCTGTCACTAAATGAAAAACTGTTTTTT. The chain joins TRBV19 to TRBJ1-4, with D hard to call. The CDR3 has 13 amino acids. Trimming removed 5 bases from V and 5 bases from J, with 9 bases in between. CDR1 and CDR2 from the germline V gene are LNHDA and SQIVND (reference sequence).